The 17 T cell receptor beta chains below come from one sample, sequenced in a study of graft-versus-host responses after intestinal transplantation. There were about 200,000 CFSE-labeled responder cells plated together with about 200,000 irradiated, violet-dye-labeled stimulator cells. The assay was immunoSEQ multiplex PCR, and TCRdb's table has in-frame clones only and misses some. The sample lists about 8,900 clones; 27% were seen once. This specimen was alloreactive CD8+ T cells from a mixed lymphocyte reaction culture, taken before transplantation. Stated subset: CFSE-low proliferating T cells sorted from roughly six-day pre-transplant mixed lymphocyte reaction (GvH or HvG direction). These receptors originate from a human patient who was an organ donor for intestinal transplantation.

This clone was counted a few times. The chain uses TRBV30 and TRBJ2-7, with 7 bases matching TRBD2. This CDR3 comprises 12 residues. Looked up from germline, CDR1 is GTSNPN and CDR2 is SVGIG (reference sequence). Trimming cost V 1 base and J 4 bases; bases outside gene matches: 1. The CDR3 nucleotides read TGTGCCTGGAGTGAAGCGGGATACGAGCAGTACTTC. It encodes CAWSEAGYEQYF.

J is TRBJ2-7 and V is TRBV6-5; TRBD1 aligns across 7 bases. The germline gives CDR1 MNHEY, CDR2 SVGAGI. The CDR3 runs 13 residues. The trim removed 2 bases at V and 3 bases at J, leaving 1 base unmatched. In nucleotides, the CDR3 is TGTGCCAGCAGTTACGCAGGGGGCTACGAGCAGTACTTC. Encoded protein: CASSYAGGYEQYF.

DNA for the CDR3: TGTGCCAGCAGTGAAAGTTTTGCGACCCAAGAGACCCAGTACTTC. It is translated as CASSESFATQETQYF. The rearrangement links TRBV2 to TRBJ2-5; D is unclear. The CDR3 extends over 15 amino acids. Germline loops: CDR1 SNHLY, CDR2 FYNNEI. Trimming took 2 bases from V and 1 from J, leaving 11 bases between them. Supplemented by reference TRBV2 and TRBJ2-5, the full variable domain reads EPEVTQTPSHQVTQMGQEVILRCVPISNHLYFYWYRQILGQKVEFLVSFYNNEISEKSEIFDDQFSVERPDGSNFTLKIRSTKLEDSAMYFCASSESFATQETQYFGPGTRLLVL.

This chain connects TRBV11-3 to TRBJ1-2; a possible D gene is TRBD1 (5 bases). Germline CDR1 SGHNT, CDR2 YENEEA. The CDR3 spans 14 residues. V lost 6 bases, J lost 8 bases, and 19 bases lay in between. The CDR3 loop reads CASSLEGECRGYTF. As DNA, the CDR3 is TGTGCCAGCAGTCTGGAAGGGGAATGTCGGGGCTACACCTTC.

In this sample, this clone turned up a few times. A much more abundant neighbour one base away suggests this may be a read error. This chain uses TRBV4-3 with TRBJ2-1, with 8 bases that match TRBD2. Germline V gene sequence: CDR1 LGHNA, CDR2 YSLEER. The V gene end was trimmed by 8 bases and the J gene end by 8 bases; junction bases not matched to a gene: 14. This CDR3 is 15 amino acids long. CDR3 in amino acids: CASGVGAGGGYEQFF. The CDR3 region has the DNA TGCGCCAGCGGGGTAGGGGCGGGGGGCGGTTATGAGCAGTTCTTC.

The chain combines TRBV19 with TRBJ2-1; 9 bases align to TRBD2. V dropped 5 bases and J dropped 6; count of bases not matched to a gene: 8. The CDR3 covers 15 residues. Germline V gene sequence: CDR1 LNHDA, CDR2 SQIVND (reference sequence). CDR3 loop: CASSLAGVRFNEQFF. DNA of the CDR3: TGTGCCAGTAGTTTAGCGGGAGTAAGATTCAATGAGCAGTTCTTC.

The rearrangement joins TRBV4-3 to TRBJ2-3, with 7 bases lining up with TRBD2. The CDR3 is made up of 16 amino acids. Germline CDR1 and CDR2: LGHNA and YSLEER. V lost 4 bases and J lost 4; bases outside the gene matches: 11. The CDR3 coding sequence is TGCGCCAGCAGCCCCTGGGGAGCGGGGCGGGCAGATACGCAGTATTTT. Residues: CASSPWGAGRADTQYF.

This clone was counted a few times. The rearrangement links TRBV27 to TRBJ2-7, with D unclear. V was cut by 4 bases and J by 4 bases, with 11 bases left in between. Germline loops: CDR1 MNHEY, CDR2 SMNVEV (reference sequence). This CDR3 has 13 amino acids. The CDR3 DNA reads TGTGCCAGCAGTTCCCTGGGCTCTTACGAGCAGTACTTC. Translation gives CASSSLGSYEQYF.

The chain employs TRBV27 and TRBJ1-1, with D uncertain. Germline V gene sequence: CDR1 MNHEY, CDR2 SMNVEV (reference sequence). The V and J ends lost 4 bases and 1 base respectively, with 7 bases between them. CDR3 size: 13 residues. The CDR3 nucleotides are TGTGCCAGCAGTTGGGCAGGGAACACTGAAGCTTTCTTT. Its protein product is CASSWAGNTEAFF.

The rearrangement uses TRBV4-1 and TRBJ1-1; TRBD1 aligns across 9 bases. The CDR3 is made up of 13 amino acids. V lost 6 bases and J lost 6; bases outside the gene matches: 5. Germline V gene data show CDR1 as MGHRA and CDR2 as YSYEKL. DNA of the CDR3: TGCGCCAGCAGTATACAGGGGGCGCCTGAAGCTTTCTTT. Protein product: CASSIQGAPEAFF.

A single count supports this clone. The V and J genes are TRBV9 and TRBJ2-3; 8 bases fit TRBD2. The CDR3 loop spans 15 amino acids. Germline values: CDR1 SGDLS, CDR2 YYNGEE. The J segment lost 3 bases and the V segment lost 0 bases, leaving 3 bases of the junction unmatched. The CDR3 region is CASSVAGGLTDTQYF. The CDR3 nucleotides are TGTGCCAGCAGCGTAGCGGGGGGGCTGACAGATACGCAGTATTTT.

By frequency in the sample, this clone is medium-sized (0.01 to 0.1%). The chain couples TRBV5-4 to TRBJ2-7; 8 bases align to TRBD2. Trimming cost V 0 bases and J 3 bases; bases outside gene matches: 5. There are 15 residues in the CDR3. Germline CDR1 is SGHNT and CDR2 is YYREEE (reference sequence). The DNA for the CDR3 is TGTGCCAGCAGCTTGGCACGCGGGGGGATCTACGAGCAGTACTTC. It codes for CASSLARGGIYEQYF.

By its share, this clone is medium-sized. V usage is TRBV2 and J usage is TRBJ1-2, with 8 bases lining up with TRBD1. J was trimmed by 8 bases and V by 2 bases; bases with no gene match: 4. Germline V gene lookup returns CDR1 SNHLY and CDR2 FYNNEI. This CDR3 contains 13 residues. CDR3 amino acids: CASSEWTGQGYTF. DNA of the CDR3: TGTGCCAGCAGTGAATGGACAGGGCAAGGCTACACCTTC.

This sequence joins TRBV5-1 and TRBJ1-5; 9 nucleotides agree with TRBD1. The CDR3 spans 15 residues. Trimming cost V 0 bases and J 2 bases; bases outside gene matches: 0. Germline CDR1 reads SGHRS; CDR2 reads YFSETQ. DNA for the CDR3: TGCGCCAGCAGCTTGGGGACAGGGGGCAATCAGCCCCAGCATTTT. Its protein is CASSLGTGGNQPQHF.

By share, this clone counts as large (0.1 to 1%). The chain is built from TRBV27 and TRBJ2-1; perhaps TRBD1 as D (5 bases). Germline V gives CDR1 MNHEY, CDR2 SMNVEV (reference sequence). CDR3 length: 12 residues. Trimming shortened V by 5 bases and J by 7 bases, and 9 bases separated the two germline ends. The CDR3 sequence is CASSASGNEQFF. Here the CDR3 DNA reads TGTGCCAGCAGTGCCTCAGGGAATGAGCAGTTCTTC.

This clone is medium-sized within its sample. The chain employs TRBV19 and TRBJ2-1; TRBD1 agrees at 8 bases. This CDR3 contains 14 residues. Trimming took 5 bases from V and 6 from J; bases not matched to a gene: 6. Germline values: CDR1 LNHDA, CDR2 SQIVND (reference sequence). The DNA of the CDR3 is TGTGCCAGTAGTCCCATGGGGACAGGCAATGAGCAGTTCTTC. Protein: CASSPMGTGNEQFF.

Concerning this clone: The same CDR3 is also encoded by other DNA sequences in this sample. The chain has TRBV19 and TRBJ2-7, with 11 bases that match TRBD1. The V and J ends lost 6 bases and 3 bases, in that order; junction bases with no gene match: 4. Germline values: CDR1 LNHDA, CDR2 SQIVND (reference sequence). This CDR3 comprises 14 residues. The CDR3 DNA reads as TGTGCCAGTAGCCCCGGGACAGGGGGCTACGAGCAGTACTTC. As protein: CASSPGTGGYEQYF.